A selection of T cell receptor beta chains follows, all from one sample in a study of T-cell memory formation after mild COVID-19. MiXCR, run by TCRdb on the 5' RACE reads, gives a single entry per CDR3 protein. The data contain 250,000 to 350,000 distinct CDR3 sequences, just under 20% of them seen just once; the ten biggest clones take up more than 20%. The material sequenced was PBMCs or a T cell subset sorted from them (not recorded which). The source is a man aged 18 to 29 who had mild COVID-19 (a few samples of this study predate the infection). Cell type and time point are not known. Each CDR3 is given with its conserved first and last residue. A D gene is named only where the DNA matches it firmly. The size field is filled for only some rows; it gives once, few, many or a size class.

j_call	d_call	clone_size	v_call	cdr3_nt	cdr3_aa
TRBJ1-1	NA	NA	TRBV27	TGTGCCAGCAGCCCGTACGGGGCTTACACTGAAGCTTTCTTT	CASSPYGAYTEAFF
TRBJ1-1	NA	NA	TRBV20-1	TGCAGTGCCTTAAAGACGTTGAACACTGAAGCTTTCTTT	CSALKTLNTEAFF
TRBJ2-2	TRBD1	many	TRBV12-3/TRBV12-4	TGTGCCAGCAGCCCGACAGGGTCCGGGGAGCTGTTTTTT	CASSPTGSGELFF
TRBJ2-4	NA	few	TRBV4-1	TGCGCCAGCAGCCTCACAGGGTCTGACATTCAGTACTTC	CASSLTGSDIQYF
TRBJ1-2	NA	NA	TRBV5-1	TGCGCCAGCAGCTTGGAGGGATCAGGGGACTATGGCTACACCTTC	CASSLEGSGDYGYTF
TRBJ1-6	TRBD1	NA	TRBV3-1	TGTGCCAGCAGGCGGGACAGCTTTAATTCACCCCTCCACTTT	CASRRDSFNSPLHF
TRBJ1-5	TRBD1	NA	TRBV7-9	TGTGCCAGCAGCTTGGGTTGGGACAGGGAGCAGCCCCAGCATTTT	CASSLGWDREQPQHF
TRBJ2-2	NA	NA	TRBV27	TGTGCCAGCAGTTTGGGTCGGGGGTACACCGGGGAGCTGTTTTTT	CASSLGRGYTGELFF
TRBJ1-4	NA	NA	TRBV7-9	TGTGCCAGCAGCCCCGGGGGGGCAGGAAAACTGTTTTTT	CASSPGGAGKLFF
TRBJ2-2	TRBD2	NA	TRBV6-2/TRBV6-3	TGTGCCAGCAGTTACGTACTAGCGGTTAAACCCGGGGAGCTGTTTTTT	CASSYVLAVKPGELFF
TRBJ2-7	TRBD2	many	TRBV7-9	TGTGCCAGCAGCCGAGGGGGTAGCGGGGCAAGTTACGAGCAGTACTTC	CASSRGGSGASYEQYF
TRBJ2-7	TRBD1	many	TRBV5-1	TGCGCCAGCAGCAGGGGGGACAGGCTTTCCTACGAGCAGTACTTC	CASSRGDRLSYEQYF
TRBJ2-2	TRBD1	NA	TRBV6-2/TRBV6-3	TGTGCCATCTCGTTCGTTGATGGGACAGTGAACACCGGGGAGCTGTTTTTT	CAISFVDGTVNTGELFF
TRBJ2-2	NA	NA	TRBV7-9	TGTGCCAGCAGTGGCGGGACGTTGAGCACCGGGGAGCTGTTTTTT	CASSGGTLSTGELFF
TRBJ2-5	TRBD2	NA	TRBV7-2	TGTGCCAGCAGCTTAGTAGGGGGACTAGGAGGGGTGGAGACCCAGTACTTC	CASSLVGGLGGVETQYF
TRBJ2-3	NA	few	TRBV6-5	TGTGCCAGCAGTGAAGGCCCGCTCACAGATACGCAGTATTTT	CASSEGPLTDTQYF
TRBJ2-6	NA	NA	TRBV29-1	TGCAGCGTTGCGGGGGATATTAGCTCTGGGGCCAACGTCCTGACTTTC	CSVAGDISSGANVLTF
TRBJ1-4	NA	few	TRBV7-8	TGTGCCAGCAGCTTATCAGGGAAGGAGGATGAAAAACTGTTTTTT	CASSLSGKEDEKLFF
TRBJ1-4	NA	NA	TRBV7-2	TGTGCCAGCACCTCCCTCGGAATGCTGTTTTTT	CASTSLGMLFF
TRBJ2-3	TRBD2	many	TRBV5-4	TGTGCCAGCAAGAATAGCGGGGTGGATACGCAGTATTTT	CASKNSGVDTQYF
TRBJ2-1	NA	many	TRBV7-2	TGTGCCAGCAGCTTTATGAGTGAGCAGTTCTTC	CASSFMSEQFF
TRBJ1-2	NA	NA	TRBV10-2	TGCGCCAGCAGTGAATATGTCCCGGGACACACCGGCTATGGCTACACCTTC	CASSEYVPGHTGYGYTF
TRBJ2-3	TRBD1	NA	TRBV4-2	TGTGCCAGCAGCCAGGGGACAGGGCCAGATACGCAGTATTTT	CASSQGTGPDTQYF
TRBJ2-5	NA	few	TRBV12-3/TRBV12-4	TGTGCCAGCAGTGGGACCCAAGAGACCCAGTACTTC	CASSGTQETQYF
TRBJ1-2	NA	NA	TRBV10-3	TGTGCCATCAGCCGAGAGGTTGGATATGGCTACACCTTC	CAISREVGYGYTF
TRBJ2-5	NA	many	TRBV3-1	TGTGCCAGCAGCCCGTCCGGGACGGAGGAGACCCAGTACTTC	CASSPSGTEETQYF
TRBJ2-1	TRBD1	NA	TRBV5-1	TGCGCCAGCAGCTTTTGGGACAGGGTCAATGAGCAGTTCTTC	CASSFWDRVNEQFF
TRBJ1-3	NA	NA	TRBV7-9	TGTGCCAGCAGCTTACCCTTACAGGGTAGGAACACCATATATTTT	CASSLPLQGRNTIYF
TRBJ2-2	NA	many	TRBV6-5	TGTGCCAGCGTGGAGGGGAACACCGGGGAGCTGTTTTTT	CASVEGNTGELFF
TRBJ1-1	NA	NA	TRBV7-2	TGTGCCAGCAGCCCTCAACTAACTGCGGGAGATGAAGCTTTCTTT	CASSPQLTAGDEAFF
TRBJ2-3	TRBD2	NA	TRBV29-1	TGCAGCGTTGAAGGTCCTTCTAGCGGGGTTACAGATACGCAGTATTTT	CSVEGPSSGVTDTQYF
TRBJ2-2	TRBD1	NA	TRBV5-6	TGTGCCAGCAGTTTGACAGGGGACAACACCGGGGAGCTGTTTTTT	CASSLTGDNTGELFF
TRBJ1-2	TRBD1	NA	TRBV5-5	TGTGCCAGCAGCACCCGGGACAGGGGGAAGTTTGGCTACACCTTC	CASSTRDRGKFGYTF
TRBJ2-1	TRBD2	NA	TRBV7-9	TGTGCCAGCAGGCAGGGCACTAGCGGGGCTAATGAGCAGTTCTTC	CASRQGTSGANEQFF
TRBJ2-3	TRBD2	few	TRBV6-1	TGTGCCAGCAGTGCCTGGACTAGCGGGTGGGATACGCAGTATTTT	CASSAWTSGWDTQYF
TRBJ2-7	TRBD2	NA	TRBV4-1	TGCGCCAGCAGCCAAGGGACTAGCGGGGCCGCCAGGCAGTACTTC	CASSQGTSGAARQYF
TRBJ2-3	TRBD2	NA	TRBV6-6	TGTGCCAGCAGTCACATGGGACTAGGAAGCGCCCGGCACACAGATACGCAGTATTTT	CASSHMGLGSARHTDTQYF
TRBJ2-7	NA	NA	TRBV25-1	TGTGCCACCCAGTTTGGGAGGTACGAGCAGTACTTC	CATQFGRYEQYF
TRBJ2-2	TRBD1	few	TRBV7-9	TGTGCCAGCACCCCCGACAGGGTGAGAATAGCCGGGGAGCTGTTTTTT	CASTPDRVRIAGELFF
TRBJ2-1	TRBD1	few	TRBV7-3	TGTGCCAGCAGCCTAAGACAGGGGGCGGATGAGCAGTTCTTC	CASSLRQGADEQFF